A selection of T cell receptor beta chains follows, all from one sample in a study of blood T cell repertoires in COVID-19. The table came from immunoSEQ multiplex PCR; TCRdb's copy has only in-frame clones and leaves some out. The sample shows approximately 140,000 clones, about 85% of them seen only once. The specimen was peripheral blood. The source of these receptors is a man aged 40-49 years with active or convalescent COVID-19. Each CDR3 is given with its conserved first and last residue.

v_gene,j_gene,CDR3aa
TRBV4-3,TRBJ2-7,CASSQGRYYEQYF
TRBV11-3,TRBJ2-7,CASSLGYGGDYEQYF
TRBV3-1/TRBV3-2,TRBJ1-3,CASSQSSGNTIYF
TRBV4-3,TRBJ2-7,CASSQERGGRFVQYF
TRBV7-9,TRBJ1-1,CASSLVGRGMNTEAFF
TRBV2,TRBJ2-3,CASSRDYSTDTQYF
TRBV5-6,TRBJ2-2,CASSWRTSGSSNTGELFF
TRBV13,TRBJ2-3,CASSTGQGGSDTQYF
TRBV18,TRBJ1-5,CASSPSGQTYSNQPQHF
TRBV29-1,TRBJ1-2,CSDTGTGYGYTF
TRBV19,TRBJ1-5,CASTPPGTGSFKQPQHF
TRBV27,TRBJ1-2,CASSDRGWSYGYTF
TRBV2,TRBJ1-6,CASRTDKTNSPLHF
TRBV7-9,TRBJ1-2,CASSPAVDSGYTF
TRBV19,TRBJ1-5,CASKPSSGGALNQPQHF
TRBV11-2,TRBJ1-1,CASSPKVGAAVEAFF
TRBV18,TRBJ1-6,CASSPPGTGDSYNSPLHF
TRBV11-3,TRBJ2-1,CASSATGQGYNEQFF
TRBV7-3,TRBJ2-6,CASTETGGPGANVLTF
TRBV5-4,TRBJ2-7,CASSRPGQGSSYEQYF
TRBV19,TRBJ1-4,CASSLPRGTNEKLFF
TRBV10-3,TRBJ2-7,CAISRAGNEQYF